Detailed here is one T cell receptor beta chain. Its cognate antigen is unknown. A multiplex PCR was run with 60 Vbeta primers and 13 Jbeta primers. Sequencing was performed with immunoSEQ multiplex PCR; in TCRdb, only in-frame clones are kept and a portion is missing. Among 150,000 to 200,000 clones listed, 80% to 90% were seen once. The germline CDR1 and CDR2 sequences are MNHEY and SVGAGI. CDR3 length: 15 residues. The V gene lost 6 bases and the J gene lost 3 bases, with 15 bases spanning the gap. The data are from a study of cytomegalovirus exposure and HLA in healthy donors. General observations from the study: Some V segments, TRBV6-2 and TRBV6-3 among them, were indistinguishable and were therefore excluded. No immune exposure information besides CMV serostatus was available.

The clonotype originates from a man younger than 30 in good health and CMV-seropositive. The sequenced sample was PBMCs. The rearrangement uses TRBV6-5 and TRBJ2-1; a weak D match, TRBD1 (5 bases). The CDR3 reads CASRPEGRVYNEQFF. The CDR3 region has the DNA TGTGCCAGCAGACCGGAAGGCAGGGTCTACAATGAGCAGTTCTTC.